These T cell receptor beta chains were read from a single sample in a study of shared clonotypes between healthy human individuals. Clones were sequenced by immunoSEQ multiplex PCR, and TCRdb holds only the in-frame ones, with some missing. Among some 2 million clones listed, about 94% were seen once. Material: naive CD8+ T cells sorted from blood. All receptors come from a man aged 18-30 years in good health. Each CDR3 is given with its conserved first and last residue. Each record gives: clone size, V gene, J gene, D gene, CDR3 protein, CDR3 DNA. The D gene is left open where the match is weak. Size is stated for part of the rows, as once, few or many counts, or as a class when the clone is expanded.

>.|TRBV27|TRBJ2-7|.
CASSSELAVSSYEQYF
TGTGCCAGCAGTTCGGAACTAGCTGTGAGCTCCTACGAGCAGTACTTC
>.|TRBV6-5|TRBJ2-7|.
CASSSPSGPQGEQYF
TGTGCCAGCAGTTCACCCAGCGGCCCCCAGGGCGAGCAGTACTTC
>.|TRBV7-9|TRBJ1-1|.
CASSLTRVGAFF
TGTGCCAGCAGCTTAACGCGGGTCGGGGCTTTCTTT
>.|TRBV5-4|TRBJ2-2|TRBD1
CASSLAGQGVYTGELFF
TGTGCCAGCAGCTTGGCTGGACAGGGAGTTTACACCGGGGAGCTGTTTTTT
>.|TRBV19|TRBJ1-2|.
CASRILPTGGVYTF
TGTGCCAGTAGGATATTACCCACGGGGGGAGTTTACACCTTC
>.|TRBV7-9|TRBJ1-2|.
CASSRPGTESYGYTF
TGTGCCAGCAGCAGACCCGGGACCGAAAGCTATGGCTACACCTTC
>.|TRBV27|TRBJ1-6|.
CASSLSGTYNSPLHF
TGTGCCAGCAGTTTATCAGGGACTTATAATTCACCCCTCCACTTT
>.|TRBV29-1|TRBJ2-7|TRBD2
CSVEGGLAGVRDYEQYF
TGCAGCGTTGAAGGTGGGCTAGCGGGAGTGCGAGACTACGAGCAGTACTTC
>.|TRBV4-1|TRBJ2-5|.
CASSQDSQETQYF
TGCGCCAGCAGCCAAGATTCCCAAGAGACCCAGTACTTC
>.|TRBV6-5|TRBJ2-5|TRBD2
CASSYLLTSVETQYF
TGTGCCAGCAGTTACCTCCTGACTAGCGTCGAGACCCAGTACTTC
>.|TRBV5-1|TRBJ2-7|TRBD2
CASSGGRTYEQYF
TGCGCCAGCTCCGGCGGGAGGACCTACGAGCAGTACTTC
>.|TRBV2|TRBJ1-1|.
CASSEYGGGSTEAFF
TGTGCCAGCAGTGAATACGGAGGAGGTAGCACTGAAGCTTTCTTT
>.|TRBV6-6|TRBJ2-1|.
CASSYGGEQFF
TGTGCCAGCAGTTACGGGGGCGAGCAGTTCTTC
>.|TRBV19|TRBJ2-7|.
CASSIGAGEGVAYEQYF
TGTGCCAGTAGTATTGGGGCAGGGGAAGGGGTTGCCTACGAGCAGTACTTC
>.|TRBV5-1|TRBJ2-7|TRBD2
CASSLEGGLAGYEQYF
TGCGCCAGCAGCTTGGAAGGGGGACTAGCGGGCTACGAGCAGTACTTC
>.|TRBV28|TRBJ2-7|.
CASTPTQDIHSYEQYF
TGTGCCAGCACCCCCACCCAAGATATACACTCCTACGAGCAGTACTTC
>.|TRBV20-1|TRBJ2-7|.
CSASYYEQYF
TGCAGTGCAAGCTATTACGAGCAGTACTTC
>.|TRBV9|TRBJ2-7|TRBD2
CASSPASGEYEQYF
TGTGCCAGCAGCCCCGCTAGCGGGGAGTACGAGCAGTACTTC
>.|TRBV29-1|TRBJ2-7|.
CSVEAPRGNEQYF
TGCAGCGTTGAAGCCCCTCGGGGGAACGAGCAGTACTTC
>.|TRBV2|TRBJ2-7|TRBD2
CAIRTRVSYEQYF
TGTGCCATAAGGACTAGGGTCTCCTACGAGCAGTACTTC
>.|TRBV6-5|TRBJ2-7|.
CASSYRGWGEQYF
TGTGCCAGCAGTTACCGGGGCTGGGGCGAGCAGTACTTC
>.|TRBV7-9|TRBJ1-2|TRBD1
CASRLQGAHYGYTF
TGTGCCAGCAGGCTACAGGGGGCTCACTATGGCTACACCTTC
>.|TRBV4-3|TRBJ2-7|TRBD1
CASSPVGTGGYEQYF
TGCGCCAGCAGCCCGGTTGGGACAGGGGGTTACGAGCAGTACTTC
>.|TRBV28|TRBJ2-7|TRBD1
CASSLVQGYEQYF
TGTGCCAGCAGCTTAGTACAGGGGTACGAGCAGTACTTC
>.|TRBV7-2|TRBJ1-2|.
CASSLLEVNYGYTF
TGTGCCAGCAGCTTATTAGAGGTTAACTATGGCTACACCTTC
>.|TRBV6-6|TRBJ2-3|.
CASSPGDTQYF
TGTGCCAGCAGTCCGGGGGATACGCAGTATTTT
>.|TRBV5-1|TRBJ2-6|TRBD1
CASSTHRDRVSGANVLTF
TGCGCCAGCAGCACACACCGGGACAGGGTTTCTGGGGCCAACGTCCTGACTTTC
>once|TRBV6-1|TRBJ2-7|.
CAIPDGSYEQYF
TGTGCCATCCCGGACGGCTCCTACGAGCAGTACTTC
>.|TRBV9|TRBJ2-5|.
CASSGDKETQYF
TGTGCCAGCAGCGGGGATAAGGAGACCCAGTACTTC
>.|TRBV5-1|TRBJ1-1|.
CASSFRTHTEAFF
TGCGCCAGCAGCTTCAGGACCCACACTGAAGCTTTCTTT
>.|TRBV19|TRBJ2-7|TRBD1
CASSMGTGPSYEQYF
TGTGCCAGTAGTATGGGGACAGGACCTTCCTACGAGCAGTACTTC
>.|TRBV27|TRBJ1-1|TRBD1
CASSYTGGGTEAFF
TGTGCCAGCAGTTATACAGGGGGAGGAACTGAAGCTTTCTTT
>.|TRBV7-9|TRBJ2-7|.
CASSAPSYEQYF
TGTGCCAGCAGCGCCCCCTCCTACGAGCAGTACTTC
>.|TRBV4-1|TRBJ2-3|TRBD2
CASSHATSGAGGDTQYF
TGCGCCAGCAGCCATGCGACTAGCGGGGCCGGGGGAGATACGCAGTATTTT
>.|TRBV7-9|TRBJ2-3|TRBD2
CASSLSWREGADTQYF
TGTGCCAGCAGCTTAAGTTGGCGGGAGGGTGCAGATACGCAGTATTTT
>.|TRBV27|TRBJ2-7|TRBD2
CASSFRGVDSLEQYF
TGTGCCAGCAGTTTTCGGGGGGTGGATTCTCTCGAGCAGTACTTC
>.|TRBV28|TRBJ2-5|TRBD1
CASSPRGLGWRGETQYF
TGTGCCAGCAGCCCCAGGGGGCTGGGTTGGCGTGGTGAGACCCAGTACTTC
>.|TRBV7-9|TRBJ2-5|.
CASSLGPLLGETQYF
TGTGCCAGCAGCTTGGGACCCTTACTCGGCGAGACCCAGTACTTC
>.|TRBV9|TRBJ2-7|TRBD2
CASSAGDYSYEQYF
TGTGCCAGCAGCGCGGGGGACTACTCCTACGAGCAGTACTTC
>.|TRBV30|TRBJ1-5|.
CAWSVVDSNQPQHF
TGTGCCTGGAGCGTAGTCGATAGCAATCAGCCCCAGCATTTT
>.|TRBV6-1|TRBJ2-7|.
CASSESRSYEQYF
TGTGCCAGCAGTGAAAGTCGGTCCTACGAGCAGTACTTC
>.|TRBV6-6|TRBJ2-3|TRBD2
CASSYVVAGSTDTQYF
TGTGCCAGCAGTTACGTGGTAGCGGGAAGCACAGATACGCAGTATTTT
>once|TRBV5-3|TRBJ2-2|TRBD1
CARSHRDRETGELFF
TGTGCCAGAAGCCACCGGGACAGGGAAACCGGGGAGCTGTTTTTT
>.|TRBV4-3|TRBJ2-3|.
CASRKDGFFTDTQYF
TGCGCCAGCAGAAAGGATGGGTTCTTCACAGATACGCAGTATTTT
>.|TRBV7-9|TRBJ2-2|.
CASGLVNTGELFF
TGTGCCAGCGGATTGGTGAACACCGGGGAGCTGTTTTTT
>.|TRBV28|TRBJ2-2|.
CASEFNSGSLYANTGELFF
TGTGCCAGCGAATTTAATTCGGGGTCTCTCTACGCGAACACCGGGGAGCTGTTTTTT
>.|TRBV6-6|TRBJ2-7|.
CASSPDGGAYEQYF
TGTGCCAGCAGTCCGGACGGAGGAGCCTACGAGCAGTACTTC
>.|TRBV27|TRBJ1-1|.
CASSIQGFTEAFF
TGTGCCAGCAGCATACAGGGATTTACTGAAGCTTTCTTT
>.|TRBV6-6|TRBJ1-1|TRBD1
CASSRQGVTEAFF
TGTGCCAGCAGTCGACAGGGGGTTACTGAAGCTTTCTTT
>.|TRBV29-1|TRBJ1-2|.
CSVEGENGYTF
TGCAGCGTTGAAGGGGAAAATGGCTACACCTTC
>.|TRBV5-6|TRBJ2-5|.
CASSLGGSMETQYF
TGTGCCAGCAGCTTGGGGGGTTCTATGGAGACCCAGTACTTC
>.|TRBV15|TRBJ2-7|TRBD2
CATSRDTAGLAVEQYF
TGTGCCACCAGCAGAGATACGGCGGGACTAGCGGTCGAGCAGTACTTC
>.|TRBV7-9|TRBJ2-1|.
CASSPYSGPYNEQFF
TGTGCCAGCAGCCCGTACTCCGGGCCCTACAATGAGCAGTTCTTC
>.|TRBV13|TRBJ2-5|TRBD2
CASSLRTSKYF
TGTGCCAGCAGCTTGAGGACTAGCAAGTACTTC
>.|TRBV27|TRBJ2-7|.
CASSLRGRGYEQYF
TGTGCCAGCAGTTTAAGGGGGAGGGGCTACGAGCAGTACTTC
>once|TRBV27|TRBJ1-1|.
CASSLSANTEAFF
TGTGCCAGCAGTTTAAGCGCGAACACTGAAGCTTTCTTT
>.|TRBV27|TRBJ2-7|TRBD1
CASSFRGQLSYEQYF
TGTGCCAGCAGTTTTAGGGGACAGCTAAGCTACGAGCAGTACTTC
>.|TRBV28|TRBJ1-2|.
CASSFEGGANYGYTF
TGTGCCAGCAGTTTTGAGGGGGGAGCTAACTATGGCTACACCTTC
>once|TRBV2|TRBJ2-3|TRBD2
CASTGAGERADTQYF
TGTGCCAGCACCGGAGCGGGGGAGAGGGCAGATACGCAGTATTTT
>.|TRBV19|TRBJ2-2|.
CASSRLSDNTGELFF
TGTGCCAGTAGTAGACTATCAGACAACACCGGGGAGCTGTTTTTT